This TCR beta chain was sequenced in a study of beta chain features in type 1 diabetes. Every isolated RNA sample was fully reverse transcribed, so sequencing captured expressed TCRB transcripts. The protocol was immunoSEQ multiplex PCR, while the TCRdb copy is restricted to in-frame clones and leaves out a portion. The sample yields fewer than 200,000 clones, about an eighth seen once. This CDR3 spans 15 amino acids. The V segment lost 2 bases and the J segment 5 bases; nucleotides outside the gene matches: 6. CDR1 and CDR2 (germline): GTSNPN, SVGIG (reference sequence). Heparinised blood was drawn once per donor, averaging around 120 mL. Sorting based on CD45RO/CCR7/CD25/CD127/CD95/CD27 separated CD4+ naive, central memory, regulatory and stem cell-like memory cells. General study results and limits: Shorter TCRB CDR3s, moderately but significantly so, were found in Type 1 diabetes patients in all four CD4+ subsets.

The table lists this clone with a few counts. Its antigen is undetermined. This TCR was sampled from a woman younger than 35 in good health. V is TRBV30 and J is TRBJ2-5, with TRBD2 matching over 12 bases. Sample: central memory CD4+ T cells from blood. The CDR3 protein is CAWSLGTSGRETQYF. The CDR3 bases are TGTGCCTGGAGTCTCGGAACTAGCGGGAGGGAGACCCAGTACTTC.